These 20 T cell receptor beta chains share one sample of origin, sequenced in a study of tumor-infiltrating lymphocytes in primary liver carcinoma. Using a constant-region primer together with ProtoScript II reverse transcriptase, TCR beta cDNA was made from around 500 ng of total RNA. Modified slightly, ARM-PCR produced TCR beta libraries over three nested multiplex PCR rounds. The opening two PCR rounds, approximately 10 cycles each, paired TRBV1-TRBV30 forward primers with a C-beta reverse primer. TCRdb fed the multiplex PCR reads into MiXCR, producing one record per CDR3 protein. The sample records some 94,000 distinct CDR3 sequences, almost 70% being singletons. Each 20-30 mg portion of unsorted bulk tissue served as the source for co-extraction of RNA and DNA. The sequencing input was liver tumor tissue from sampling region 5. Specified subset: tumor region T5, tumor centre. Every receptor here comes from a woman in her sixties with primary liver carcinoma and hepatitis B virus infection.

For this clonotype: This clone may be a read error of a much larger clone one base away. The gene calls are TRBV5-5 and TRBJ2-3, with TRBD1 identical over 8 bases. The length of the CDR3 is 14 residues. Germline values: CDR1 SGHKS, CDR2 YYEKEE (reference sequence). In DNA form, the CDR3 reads TGTGCCTGCAGCCCGCAGGGGGCCGGGGATACGCAGTATTTT. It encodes CACSPQGAGDTQYF.

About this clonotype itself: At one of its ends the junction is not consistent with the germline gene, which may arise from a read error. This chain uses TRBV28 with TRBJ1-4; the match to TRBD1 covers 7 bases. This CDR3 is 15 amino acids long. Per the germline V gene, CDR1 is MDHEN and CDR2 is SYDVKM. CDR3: CASSLIGQGGEKPFF. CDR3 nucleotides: TGTGCCAGCAGCCTTATTGGGCAGGGGGGTGAAAAACCGTTTTTT.

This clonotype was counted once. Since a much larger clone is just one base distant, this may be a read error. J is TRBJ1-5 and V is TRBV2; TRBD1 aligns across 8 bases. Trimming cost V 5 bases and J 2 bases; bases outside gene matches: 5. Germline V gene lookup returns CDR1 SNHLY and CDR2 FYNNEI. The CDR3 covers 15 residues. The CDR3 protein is CASSHQGAGNQPQHF. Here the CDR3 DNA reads TGTGCCAGCAGTCATCAGGGGGCTGGCAATCAGCCCCAGCATTTT.

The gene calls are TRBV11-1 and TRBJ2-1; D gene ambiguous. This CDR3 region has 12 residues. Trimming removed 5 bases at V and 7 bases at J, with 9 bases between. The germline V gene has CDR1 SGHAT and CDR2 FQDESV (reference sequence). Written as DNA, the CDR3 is TGTGCCAGCAGCCCTGACGGAAATGAGCAGTTCTTC. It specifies CASSPDGNEQFF.

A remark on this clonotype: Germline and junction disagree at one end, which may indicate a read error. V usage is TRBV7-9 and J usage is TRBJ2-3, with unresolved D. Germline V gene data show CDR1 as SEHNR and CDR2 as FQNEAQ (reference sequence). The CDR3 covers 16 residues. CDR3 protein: CASSLAPGGSIDTQYF. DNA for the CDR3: TGTGCCAGCAGCTTAGCGCCGGGCGGCAGCATAGATACGCAGTATTTT.

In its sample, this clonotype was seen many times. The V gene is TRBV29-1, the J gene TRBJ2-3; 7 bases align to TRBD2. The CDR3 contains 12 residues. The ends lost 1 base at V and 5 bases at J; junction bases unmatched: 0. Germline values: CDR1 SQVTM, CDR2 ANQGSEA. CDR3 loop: CSVEVAGDTQYF. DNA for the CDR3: TGCAGCGTTGAAGTAGCGGGAGATACGCAGTATTTT.

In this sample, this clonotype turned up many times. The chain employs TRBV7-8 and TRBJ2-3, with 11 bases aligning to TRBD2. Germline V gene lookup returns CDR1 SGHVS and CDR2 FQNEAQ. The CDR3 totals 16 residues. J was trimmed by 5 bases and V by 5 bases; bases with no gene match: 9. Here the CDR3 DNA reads TGTGCCAGCAGCGCACGGACTAGCGGGCCTAAAGATACGCAGTATTTT. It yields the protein CASSARTSGPKDTQYF.

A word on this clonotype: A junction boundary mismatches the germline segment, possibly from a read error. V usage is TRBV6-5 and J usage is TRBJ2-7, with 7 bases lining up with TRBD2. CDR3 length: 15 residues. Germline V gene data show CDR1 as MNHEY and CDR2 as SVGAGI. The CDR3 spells CTSSTAVGGYYEQYF. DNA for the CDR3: TGTACCAGCAGCACGGCGGTGGGAGGGTACTACGAGCAGTACTTC.

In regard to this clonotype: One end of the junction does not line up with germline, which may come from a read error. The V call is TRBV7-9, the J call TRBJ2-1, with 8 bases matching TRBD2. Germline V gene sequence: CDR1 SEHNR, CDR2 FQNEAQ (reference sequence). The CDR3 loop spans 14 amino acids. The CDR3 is CTSSINGRAHEQFF. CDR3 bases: TGTACCAGCAGCATTAACGGGAGGGCCCATGAGCAGTTCTTC.

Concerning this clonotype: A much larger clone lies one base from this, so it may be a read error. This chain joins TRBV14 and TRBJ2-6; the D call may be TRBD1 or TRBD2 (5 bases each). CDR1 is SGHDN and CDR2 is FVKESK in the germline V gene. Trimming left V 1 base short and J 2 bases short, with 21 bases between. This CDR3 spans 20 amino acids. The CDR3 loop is CASSQGYRTQLATGANVLTF. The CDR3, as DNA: TGTGCCAGCAGCCAAGGGTACAGGACTCAACTCGCCACTGGGGCCAACGTCCTGACTTTC.

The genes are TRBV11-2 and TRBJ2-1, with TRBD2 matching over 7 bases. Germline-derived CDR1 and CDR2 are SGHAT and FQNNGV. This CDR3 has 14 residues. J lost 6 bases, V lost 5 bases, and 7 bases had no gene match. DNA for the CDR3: TGTGCCAGCAGCCTCAGCGGGAATCGCAATGAGCAGTTCTTC. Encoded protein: CASSLSGNRNEQFF.

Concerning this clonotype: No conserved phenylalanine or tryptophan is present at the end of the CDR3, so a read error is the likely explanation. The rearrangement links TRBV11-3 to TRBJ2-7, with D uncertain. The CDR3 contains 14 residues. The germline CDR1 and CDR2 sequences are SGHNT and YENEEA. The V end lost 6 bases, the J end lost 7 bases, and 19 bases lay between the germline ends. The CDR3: CASSSGGSRNEQYL. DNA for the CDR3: TGTGCCAGCAGTAGTGGCGGTTCCCGCAATGAGCAGTACCTA.

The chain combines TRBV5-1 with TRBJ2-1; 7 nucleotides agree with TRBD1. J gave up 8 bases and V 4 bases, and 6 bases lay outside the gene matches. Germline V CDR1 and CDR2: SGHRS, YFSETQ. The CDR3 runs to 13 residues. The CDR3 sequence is CASSLQGRDEQFF. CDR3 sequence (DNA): TGCGCCAGCAGCCTACAGGGGCGGGATGAGCAGTTCTTC.

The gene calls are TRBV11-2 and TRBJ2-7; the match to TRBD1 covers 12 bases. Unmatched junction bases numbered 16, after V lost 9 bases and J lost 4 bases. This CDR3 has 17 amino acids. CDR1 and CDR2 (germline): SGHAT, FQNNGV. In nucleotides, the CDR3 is TGTGCCAGGAACTTCCAACCGGGACAGGGGGCGCGATACGAGCAGTACTTC. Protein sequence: CARNFQPGQGARYEQYF.

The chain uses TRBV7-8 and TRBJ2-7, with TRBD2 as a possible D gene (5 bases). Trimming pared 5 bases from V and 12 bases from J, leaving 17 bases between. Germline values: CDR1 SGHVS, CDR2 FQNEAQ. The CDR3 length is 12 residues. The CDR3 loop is CASSPRYRERYF. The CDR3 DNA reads TGTGCCAGCAGCCCCAGGTACCGGGAACGGTACTTC.

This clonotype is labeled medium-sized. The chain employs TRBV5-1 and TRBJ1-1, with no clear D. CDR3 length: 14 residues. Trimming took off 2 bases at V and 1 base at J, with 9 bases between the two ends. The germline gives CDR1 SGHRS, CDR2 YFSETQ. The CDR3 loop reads CASSFDNRNTEAFF. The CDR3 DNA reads TGCGCCAGCAGCTTTGACAACCGGAACACTGAAGCTTTCTTT.

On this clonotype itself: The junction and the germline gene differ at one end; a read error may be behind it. The CDR3 DNA reads as TGTGTCAGCAGCTTAGAGAGGGCGGGAGGCCTCAGCTCCTACGGGCAGTACTTC. It yields the protein CVSSLERAGGLSSYGQYF. This chain links TRBV11-3 with TRBJ2-7; 8 positions agree with TRBD2. Germline V CDR1 and CDR2: SGHNT, YENEEA. This CDR3 has 18 amino acids.

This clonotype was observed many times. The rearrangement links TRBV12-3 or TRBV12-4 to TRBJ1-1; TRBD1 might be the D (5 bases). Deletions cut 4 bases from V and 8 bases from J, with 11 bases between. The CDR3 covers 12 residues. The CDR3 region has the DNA TGTGCCAGCAGTTCCTCCAGGGTAGAAGCTTTCTTT. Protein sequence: CASSSSRVEAFF.

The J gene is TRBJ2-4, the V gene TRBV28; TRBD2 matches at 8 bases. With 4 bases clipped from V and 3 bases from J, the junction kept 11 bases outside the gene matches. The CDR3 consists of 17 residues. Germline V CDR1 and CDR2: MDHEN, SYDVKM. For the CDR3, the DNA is TGTGCCAGCAGTTCTCCAGGACTAGCCATCAACAAAAACATTCAGTACTTC. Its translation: CASSSPGLAINKNIQYF.

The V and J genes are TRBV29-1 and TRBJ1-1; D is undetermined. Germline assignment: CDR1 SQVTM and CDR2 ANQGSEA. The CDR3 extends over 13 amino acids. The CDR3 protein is CRGSAGSGTEAFF. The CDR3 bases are TGCAGGGGGTCTGCAGGATCGGGCACTGAAGCTTTCTTT.